These 26 T cell receptor beta chains were all obtained from the same sample, sequenced in a study of tumor-infiltrating lymphocytes in primary liver carcinoma. Reverse transcription of 500 ng total RNA with a constant-region primer produced TCR beta cDNA. Three nested multiplex PCR rounds of slightly modified ARM-PCR generated TCR beta libraries. TRBV1-TRBV30 forward and Cbeta reverse primers drove the first two roughly 10-cycle rounds. Using its own MiXCR run on the multiplex PCR reads, TCRdb lists one record per CDR3 protein. The table includes about 35,000 distinct CDR3 sequences, roughly four fifths detected once. From roughly 21-30 mg of unsorted bulk tissue, DNA and RNA were co-extracted together. Sequencing input: liver tumor tissue from sampling region 4. Subset here: tumor region T4, right-lateral pole. All receptors derive from a man in his forties or fifties with primary liver carcinoma and hepatitis B virus infection.

This clonotype was counted a single time. This rearrangement joins TRBV5-1 to TRBJ2-5, with 9 bases that match TRBD2. Germline values: CDR1 SGHRS, CDR2 YFSETQ. The CDR3 covers 13 residues. Unmatched junction bases numbered 4, after V lost 8 bases and J lost 2 bases. DNA for the CDR3: TGCGCCAGGAGCGGGAGGCTTCAAGAGACCCAGTACTTC. Amino acid sequence: CARSGRLQETQYF.

This chain joins TRBV10-2 and TRBJ1-5, with D unclear. From germline, CDR1 is WSHSY and CDR2 SAAADI. The V end lost 5 bases, the J end lost 6 bases, and 20 bases lay between the germline ends. The CDR3 covers 16 residues. CDR3: CASSKLDPGGSQPQHF. The CDR3 nucleotides are TGCGCCAGCAGTAAGCTCGACCCGGGAGGGAGTCAGCCCCAGCATTTT.

This clonotype is termed medium-sized. The chain has TRBV5-4 and TRBJ1-3, with 7 bases aligning to TRBD1. The ends lost 0 bases at V and 5 bases at J; junction bases unmatched: 5. Germline V CDR1 and CDR2: SGHNT, YYREEE (reference sequence). CDR3 length equals 15 residues. The CDR3 loop reads CASSLEGQARNTIYF. The CDR3 nucleotides are TGTGCCAGCAGCTTGGAAGGACAGGCCAGAAACACCATATATTTT. The full variable domain, completed using reference TRBV5-4 and TRBJ1-3, is ETGVTQSPTHLIKTRGQQVTLRCSSQSGHNTVSWYQQALGQGPQFIFQYYREEENGRGNFPPRFSGLQFPNYSSELNVNALELDDSALYLCASSLEGQARNTIYFGEGSWLTVV.

CDR3: CSLMRPGRDEQFF. The CDR3 DNA is TGCAGCCTTATGCGCCCTGGACGGGATGAGCAGTTCTTC. The chain joins TRBV29-1 to TRBJ2-1; D not resolved. Trimming removed 8 bases at V and 8 bases at J, with 19 bases between. Looked up from germline, CDR1 is SQVTM and CDR2 is ANQGSEA. CDR3 length: 13 amino acids.

The genes are TRBV7-2 and TRBJ2-5, with TRBD2 matching 11 bases. The trim removed 5 bases at V and 2 bases at J, leaving 13 bases unmatched. From germline, CDR1 is SGHTA and CDR2 FQGNSA. The length of the CDR3 is 18 residues. CDR3 in DNA: TGTGCCAGCAGCCCACCTCCGGGGACTAGCGGACTGCAAGAGACCCAGTACTTC. Translation: CASSPPPGTSGLQETQYF.

Concerning this clonotype: At one end the junction does not follow the germline gene, possibly because of a read error. J is TRBJ2-1 and V is TRBV7-3; the match to TRBD1 covers 10 bases. In germline, CDR1 is SGHTA, CDR2 FQGTGA. The CDR3 runs 15 residues. The CDR3 loop reads CVSSSGTGAQNDQFF. CDR3 bases: TGTGTCAGCAGCTCCGGGACAGGGGCGCAGAATGATCAGTTCTTC.

The rearrangement joins TRBV20-1 to TRBJ1-5, with TRBD1 matching over 12 bases. The CDR3 covers 15 residues. Germline assignment: CDR1 DFQATT and CDR2 SNEGSKA (reference sequence). V was clipped by 6 bases and J by 6 bases; unmatched bases: 9. The CDR3 coding sequence is TGCAGTGCCCCGCCTGGGACAGGGGGCAGTCAGCCCCAGCATTTT. Protein product: CSAPPGTGGSQPQHF.

In this sample, this clonotype turned up many times. The genes are TRBV2 and TRBJ2-3; D unclear. Germline CDR1 SNHLY, CDR2 FYNNEI. The V and J ends lost 2 bases and 4 bases respectively, with 7 bases between them. CDR3 length equals 13 residues. Here the CDR3 DNA reads TGTGCCAGCAGTGAATTAGAGGCAGATACGCAGTATTTT. Residues: CASSELEADTQYF.

Worth noting for this clonotype: The junction departs from germline at one end; a sequencing error may be responsible. V gene TRBV19 combines with J gene TRBJ2-7, with 8 bases lining up with TRBD2. In germline, CDR1 is LNHDA, CDR2 SQIVND (reference sequence). The CDR3 runs to 18 residues. The CDR3 region has the DNA TGTGTCAGTAGTGTTAGTGGGGTAGCGGGAACATCCTCCTACGAGCAGTACTTC. Translation: CVSSVSGVAGTSSYEQYF.

There are many counts of this clonotype. This chain links TRBV30 with TRBJ1-1; D might be TRBD1 (5 bases). Germline V CDR1 and CDR2: GTSNPN, SVGIG (reference sequence). The CDR3 runs 13 residues. Trimming cost V 0 bases and J 4 bases, with 9 bases left between them. CDR3 in DNA: TGTGCCTGGAGTGTACCCGGGGGCACTGAAGCTTTCTTT. This codes for CAWSVPGGTEAFF. Full variable domain (remainder filled in from reference TRBV30 and TRBJ1-1): SQTIHQWPATLVQPVGSPLSLECTVEGTSNPNLYWYRQAAGRGLQLLFYSVGIGQISSEVPQNLSASRPQDRQFILSSKKLLLSDSGFYLCAWSVPGGTEAFFGQGTRLTVV.

In its sample, this clonotype ranks as medium-sized. V is TRBV6-2 or TRBV6-3 and J is TRBJ2-6; D remains unclear. V lost 5 bases and J lost 2, with 10 bases in between. Per the germline V gene, CDR1 is MNHEY and CDR2 is SVGEGT. This CDR3 has 15 residues. CDR3 sequence reads: CASSEERAGANVLTF. The CDR3 nucleotides read TGTGCCAGCAGTGAGGAACGGGCTGGGGCCAACGTCCTGACTTTC.

To note about this clonotype: This is likely a read error, given that the CDR3 carries no conserved phenylalanine or tryptophan at its end. The DNA is omitted, as the CDR3 cannot be located on it reliably, and the CDR3 follows TCRdb's listing. CDR3: CACSEGTGDEQLL. The chain links TRBV6-1 to TRBJ2-1; no DNA check was done on the table's D call, TRBD1. The CDR3 spans 13 residues, counting both ends. From germline, CDR1 is MNHNS and CDR2 SASEGT.

As to this clonotype: One junction end disagrees with the germline gene, perhaps due to a read error. The gene calls are TRBV5-4 and TRBJ2-7, with D perhaps matching TRBD2 (6 bases). Germline V gives CDR1 SGHNT, CDR2 YYREEE (reference sequence). The CDR3 runs to 12 residues. CDR3 DNA: TGCGCCAGCAGCTTGGGGGGTGTCGAGCAGTACTTC. This codes for CASSLGGVEQYF.

Turning to this clonotype: The CDR3 does not end in the conserved phenylalanine or tryptophan, so this is likely a read error. J is TRBJ2-7 and V is TRBV28; D remains unclear. There are 11 residues in the CDR3. The germline V gene has CDR1 MDHEN and CDR2 SYDVKM. Trimming removed 3 bases from V and 8 bases from J, with 8 bases in between. The CDR3 bases are TGTGCCAGCAGTTTTGGGTACAAGCAGTACCTC. Its protein product is CASSFGYKQYL.

Regarding this clonotype: Germline and junction disagree at one end, which may indicate a read error. The chain joins TRBV11-2 to TRBJ2-6; tentatively, D is TRBD2 (6 bases). This CDR3 region has 21 residues. Germline CDR1 reads SGHAT; CDR2 reads FQNNGV. The CDR3 DNA reads as TGTGCCTGCAGCATGGGGGGTGACAAGGGCATTTCCCTCTTTGGGGCCAACGTCCTGACTTTC. Its protein product is CACSMGGDKGISLFGANVLTF.

Worth noting for this clonotype: Germline is not matched at one junction end, which may reflect a read error. The chain has TRBV28 and TRBJ1-1, with D uncertain. The CDR3 runs 15 residues. CDR1 is MDHEN and CDR2 is SYDVKM in the germline V gene. The CDR3 bases are TGTACCAGCATCATTGGACGGCTTCGGAACACTGAAACTTTCTTT. Translating it yields CTSIIGRLRNTETFF.

With regard to this clonotype: A read error may explain this, as a much larger clone is one base away. This rearrangement joins TRBV10-2 to TRBJ2-7; a possible D gene is TRBD1 (6 bases). The germline gives CDR1 WSHSY, CDR2 SAAADI. CDR3 length equals 15 residues. Trimming removed 6 bases from V and 8 bases from J, with 23 bases in between. The DNA of the CDR3 is TGCGCCAGCAGCGAGCAGCAACCCGCGAGGGACAAGCAGTACTTC. It translates to CASSEQQPARDKQYF.

This clonotype has only a few counts. The CDR3 does not end in the conserved phenylalanine or tryptophan, so this is likely a read error. The chain is built from TRBV12-3 or TRBV12-4 and TRBJ2-3, with 8 bases that match TRBD2. The CDR3 totals 14 residues. J was trimmed by 3 bases and V by 8 bases; bases with no gene match: 7. The CDR3 sequence is CASGPSGSTDTQYL. As DNA, the CDR3 is TGTGCCAGCGGTCCTAGCGGGTCTACAGATACGCAGTATCTT.

As regards this clonotype: Being one base from a much bigger clone, this may be a read error. The chain combines TRBV12-3 or TRBV12-4 with TRBJ2-3, with no clear D. There are 15 residues in the CDR3. Trimming left V 6 bases short and J 2 bases short, with 15 bases between. This chain's CDR3 is CASSRDQPFTDTQYF. The CDR3 coding sequence is TGTGCCAGCAGCCGCGACCAGCCCTTCACAGATACGCAGTATTTT.

V gene TRBV29-1 combines with J gene TRBJ2-7, with D perhaps matching TRBD2 (5 bases). The CDR3 runs to 13 residues. The germline CDR1 and CDR2 sequences are SQVTM and ANQGSEA. V lost 8 bases to trimming and J lost 7 bases, with 21 bases between them. CDR3 coding DNA: TGCAGCATCGATACGGGGTATGTCGATGAGCAGTACTTC. Translation gives CSIDTGYVDEQYF.

Only one count was recorded for this clonotype. Its ends do not fully match the called genes, so a read error is possible. This chain connects TRBV5-1 to TRBJ2-5, with D unclear. The CDR3 spans 13 residues. The germline V gene encodes CDR1 SGHRS and CDR2 YFSETQ. This CDR3 reads CTSSLVSLETQYF. The CDR3 DNA follows: TGCACCAGCAGCTTGGTCTCCCTGGAGACCCAGTACTTC.

Concerning this clonotype: Compared with germline, one end of the junction differs, possibly owing to a read error. The V call is TRBV4-3, the J call TRBJ2-3; 9 bases are shared with TRBD2. Germline V gene data show CDR1 as LGHNA and CDR2 as YSLEER. The CDR3 covers 20 residues. The CDR3 nucleotides are TGTGCCAGCAGCCAAGATCTTCCCTCCGGGACTAGCTGGAGAGCAGGTACGCAGTATTTT. Residues: CASSQDLPSGTSWRAGTQYF.

Worth noting for this clonotype: The junction departs from the called germline gene at one end, perhaps through a read error. The chain joins TRBV12-3 or TRBV12-4 to TRBJ1-5; D might be TRBD1 (5 bases). The CDR3 runs to 15 residues. DNA of the CDR3: TGTACCAGCAGTTTAACCCAGGGTCCGAATCAGCCCCAGCATTTT. It translates to CTSSLTQGPNQPQHF.

Regarding this clonotype: A much larger clonotype is one base distant, so this may be a read error. The V gene is TRBV6-6, the J gene TRBJ1-1; the D gene is possibly TRBD1 (5 bases). The germline CDR1 and CDR2 sequences are MNHNY and SVGAGI (reference sequence). The CDR3 is 12 amino acids. The CDR3, as DNA: TGTGTCAGCAGCCAGACAGACACTGAAGCTTTCTTT. It translates to CVSSQTDTEAFF.

Details on this clonotype: The missing conserved phenylalanine or tryptophan at the end of this CDR3 makes a read error likely. V is TRBV11-1 and J is TRBJ2-4, with 11 bases fitting TRBD2. Germline V gene sequence: CDR1 SGHAT, CDR2 FQDESV (reference sequence). CDR3 size: 17 residues. The CDR3 DNA sequence: TGTGCCAGCTGCTTTCCCGTGACTAGCGGGATCAAAAACATTCAGTACCTC. Encoded protein: CASCFPVTSGIKNIQYL.

A word on this clonotype: Likely a read error: the CDR3 ends without its conserved phenylalanine or tryptophan. Written as DNA, the CDR3 is TGTGCCAGCAGATGGGACAGGAGGTTTCATGCCTACACCATC. This gives the protein CASRWDRRFHAYTI. This rearrangement joins TRBV7-9 to TRBJ1-2, with 8 bases fitting TRBD1. The CDR3 spans 14 residues. Germline V gene lookup returns CDR1 SEHNR and CDR2 FQNEAQ (reference sequence). The ends lost 6 bases at V and 10 bases at J; junction bases unmatched: 13.